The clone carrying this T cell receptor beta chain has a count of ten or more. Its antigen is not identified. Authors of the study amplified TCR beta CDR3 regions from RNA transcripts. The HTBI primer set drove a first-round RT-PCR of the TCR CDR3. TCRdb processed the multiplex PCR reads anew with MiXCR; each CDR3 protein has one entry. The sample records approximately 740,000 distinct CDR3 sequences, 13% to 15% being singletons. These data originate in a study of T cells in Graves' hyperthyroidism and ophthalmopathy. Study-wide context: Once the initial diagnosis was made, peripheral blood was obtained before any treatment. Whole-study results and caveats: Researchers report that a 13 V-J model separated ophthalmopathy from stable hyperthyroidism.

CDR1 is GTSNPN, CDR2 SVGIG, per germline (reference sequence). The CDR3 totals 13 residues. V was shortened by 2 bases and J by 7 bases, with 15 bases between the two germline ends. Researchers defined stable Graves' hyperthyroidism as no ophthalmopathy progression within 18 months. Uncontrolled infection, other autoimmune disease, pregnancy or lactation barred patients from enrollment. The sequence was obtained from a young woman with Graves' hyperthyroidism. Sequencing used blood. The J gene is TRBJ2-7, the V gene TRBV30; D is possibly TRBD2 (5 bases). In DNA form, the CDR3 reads TGTGCCTGGAGTTCAGCGGAGCCAGTAGAGCAGTACTTC. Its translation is CAWSSAEPVEQYF.